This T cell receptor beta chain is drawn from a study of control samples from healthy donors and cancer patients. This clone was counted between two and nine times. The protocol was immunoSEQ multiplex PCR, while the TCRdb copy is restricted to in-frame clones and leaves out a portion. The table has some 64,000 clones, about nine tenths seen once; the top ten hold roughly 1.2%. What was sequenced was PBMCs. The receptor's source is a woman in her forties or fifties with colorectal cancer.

The CDR3: CASSAGTELFF. CDR3 coding DNA: TGTGCCAGCTCAGCCGGGACAGAGCTGTTTTTT. V gene TRBV18 combines with J gene TRBJ2-2, with D possibly being TRBD1 (6 bases). CDR1 and CDR2 (germline): KGHSH, LQKENI. V lost 5 bases to trimming and J lost 11 bases, with 9 bases between them. This CDR3 comprises 11 residues.